This T cell receptor (beta chain) was retrieved from a study of human thymus T cells. Having surgery to correct congenital heart defects, healthy Finnish infants acted as the donors. Four of the eight donors gave roughly 0.45-1 mL blood during surgery. Blood DNA came from all available leukocytes, not a fixed cell number. Findings of the study overall: Thymic and blood repertoires appeared to show biased V and J gene usage.

The germline V gene encodes CDR1 MDHEN and CDR2 SYDVKM. Including both end residues, the CDR3 is 9 amino acids long. Comment on this clone: No antigen is known for it. The missing conserved phenylalanine or tryptophan at the end of this CDR3 makes a read error likely. Because the CDR3's place on the DNA is in doubt, the DNA is left out and the CDR3 is given as listed by TCRdb.

Libraries were prepared by immunoSEQ multiplex PCR; TCRdb keeps only in-frame clonotypes and omits some of them. The data hold 57,000 or so clones, with 90% to 95% observed a single time. The material sequenced was blood. This receptor was identified in a boy in the first two years of life with a congenital heart defect but otherwise immunologically healthy. J is TRBJ2-2 and V is TRBV28; the D call in the table, TRBD1, was not verified against the DNA. The CDR3 spells CASTWTGQN.